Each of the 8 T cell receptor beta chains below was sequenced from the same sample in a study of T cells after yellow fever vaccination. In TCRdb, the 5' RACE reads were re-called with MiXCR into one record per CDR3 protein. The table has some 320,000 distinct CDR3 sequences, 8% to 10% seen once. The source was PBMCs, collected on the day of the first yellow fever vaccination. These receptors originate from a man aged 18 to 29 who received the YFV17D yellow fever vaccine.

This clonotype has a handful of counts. The CDR3 sequence is CSASLAGGPETQYF. For the CDR3, the DNA is TGCAGTGCGTCACTAGCGGGGGGCCCAGAGACCCAGTACTTC. The chain carries TRBV20-1 and TRBJ2-5; 12 nucleotides align to TRBD2. The V gene end was trimmed by 6 bases and the J gene end by 4 bases; junction bases not matched to a gene: 6. The length of the CDR3 is 14 residues. Germline V CDR1 and CDR2: DFQATT, SNEGSKA (reference sequence).

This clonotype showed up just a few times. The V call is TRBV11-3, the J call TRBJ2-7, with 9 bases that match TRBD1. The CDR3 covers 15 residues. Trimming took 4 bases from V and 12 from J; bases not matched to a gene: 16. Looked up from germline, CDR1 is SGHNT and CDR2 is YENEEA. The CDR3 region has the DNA TGTGCCAGCAGCTACAGGGACAGGGCTACGAGTGTGGGGTACGTC. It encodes CASSYRDRATSVGYV.

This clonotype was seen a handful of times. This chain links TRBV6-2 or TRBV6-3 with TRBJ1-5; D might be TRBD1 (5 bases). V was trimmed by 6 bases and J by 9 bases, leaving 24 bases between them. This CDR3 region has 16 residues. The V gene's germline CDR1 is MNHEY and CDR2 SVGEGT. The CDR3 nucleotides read TGTGCCAGCAGACAGCAGCCAGGGACTTTGCCCGGGCCCCAGCATTTT. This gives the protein CASRQQPGTLPGPQHF.

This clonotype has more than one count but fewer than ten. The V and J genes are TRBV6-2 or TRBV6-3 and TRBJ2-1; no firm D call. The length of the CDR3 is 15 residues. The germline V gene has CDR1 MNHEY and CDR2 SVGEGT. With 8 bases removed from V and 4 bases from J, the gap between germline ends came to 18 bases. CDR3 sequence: CASSHRAGEYNEQFF. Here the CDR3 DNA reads TGTGCCAGCTCCCATCGGGCAGGTGAATACAATGAGCAGTTCTTC.

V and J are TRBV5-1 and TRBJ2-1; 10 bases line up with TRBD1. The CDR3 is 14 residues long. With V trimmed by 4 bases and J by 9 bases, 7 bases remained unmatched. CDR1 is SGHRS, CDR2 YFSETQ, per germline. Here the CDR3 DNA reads TGCGCCAGCAGCATCGGGACAGGGGCAAGTGAGCAGTTCTTC. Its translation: CASSIGTGASEQFF.

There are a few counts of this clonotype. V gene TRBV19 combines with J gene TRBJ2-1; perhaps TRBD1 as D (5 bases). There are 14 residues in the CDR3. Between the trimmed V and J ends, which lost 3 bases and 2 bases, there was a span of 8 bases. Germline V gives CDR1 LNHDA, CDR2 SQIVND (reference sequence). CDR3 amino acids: CASSMGLAYNEQFF. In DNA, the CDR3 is TGTGCCAGTAGTATGGGGCTCGCCTACAATGAGCAGTTCTTC.

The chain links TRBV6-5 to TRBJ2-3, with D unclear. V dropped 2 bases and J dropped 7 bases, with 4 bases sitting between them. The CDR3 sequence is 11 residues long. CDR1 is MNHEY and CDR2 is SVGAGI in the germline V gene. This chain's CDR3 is CASSYQYTQYF. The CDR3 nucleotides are TGTGCCAGCAGTTACCAGTATACGCAGTATTTT.

CDR3 loop: CASSDQGTNYGYTF. As DNA, the CDR3 is TGTGCCAGCAGTGACCAGGGGACCAACTATGGCTACACCTTC. This chain connects TRBV2 to TRBJ1-2; TRBD1 might be the D (6 bases). V shed 3 bases and J shed 2 bases, with 10 bases lying between them. This CDR3 spans 14 amino acids. The germline CDR1 and CDR2 sequences are SNHLY and FYNNEI.